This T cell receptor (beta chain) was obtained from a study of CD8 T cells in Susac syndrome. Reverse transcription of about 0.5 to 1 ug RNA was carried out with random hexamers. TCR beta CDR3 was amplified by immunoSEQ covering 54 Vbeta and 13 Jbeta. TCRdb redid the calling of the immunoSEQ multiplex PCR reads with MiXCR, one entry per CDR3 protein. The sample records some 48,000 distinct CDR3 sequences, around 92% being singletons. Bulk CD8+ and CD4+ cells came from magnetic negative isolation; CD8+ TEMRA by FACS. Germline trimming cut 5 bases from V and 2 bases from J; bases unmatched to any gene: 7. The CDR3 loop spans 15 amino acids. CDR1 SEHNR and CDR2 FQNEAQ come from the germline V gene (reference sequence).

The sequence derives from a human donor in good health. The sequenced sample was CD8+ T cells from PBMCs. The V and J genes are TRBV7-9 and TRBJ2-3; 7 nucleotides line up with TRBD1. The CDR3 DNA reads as TGTGCCAGCAGCGTCAGGGACAGCAACACAGATACGCAGTATTTT. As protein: CASSVRDSNTDTQYF. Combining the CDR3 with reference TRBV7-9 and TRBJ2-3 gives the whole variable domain DTGVSQNPRHKITKRGQNVTFRCDPISEHNRLYWYRQTLGQGPEFLTYFQNEAQLEKSRLLSDRFSAERPKGSFSTLEIQRTEQGDSAMYLCASSVRDSNTDTQYFGPGTRLTVL.